The rows below give T cell receptor beta chains drawn from one sample of a study of T-cell reconstitution after alpha-beta-depleted transplantation in children. Using its own MiXCR run on the PCR reads, TCRdb lists one record per CDR3 protein. The sample has 700,000 to 950,000 distinct CDR3 sequences, roughly 15% seen once. Source: PBMCs, mostly from graft donor cells, taken 360 days after TCRalphabeta/CD19-depleted stem cell transplant. The receptor source for this set is a male patient between 10 and 17 years old who had a stem cell transplant for acute lymphoblastic leukemia, so the T cells may come from the graft donor. CDR3s include the opening cysteine and the closing phenylalanine or tryptophan. D genes are given only for firm matches. Some rows have no size entry. The others give once, few or many, or a class for an expanded clone.

d_gene | j_gene | abundance | v_gene | CDR3nt | CDR3aa
NA | TRBJ2-1 | NA | TRBV19 | TGTGCCAGTAGTAGGTTCGAAGTGCTCTACAATGAGCAGTTCTTC | CASSRFEVLYNEQFF
NA | TRBJ2-3 | many | TRBV29-1 | TGCAGCGTCTTGAATGGGGACACAGATACGCAGTATTTT | CSVLNGDTDTQYF
NA | TRBJ2-3 | NA | TRBV7-2 | TGTGCCAGCAGCTTAGGAACAGGAGTCACAGATACGCAGTATTTT | CASSLGTGVTDTQYF
TRBD2 | TRBJ2-1 | few | TRBV25-1 | TGTGCCAGCAGCCGGGACTACCGAATTTTC | CASSRDYRIF
NA | TRBJ2-3 | many | TRBV11-3 | TGTGCCAGCAGCTTAGGGGTCTCTGGGGGAAGAAGCACAGATACGCAGTATTTT | CASSLGVSGGRSTDTQYF
TRBD2 | TRBJ2-1 | NA | TRBV7-6 | TGTGCCAGCAGCTTAGGAGCCCACCGAGGGACTAGCGGACGAGACAATGAGCAGTTCTTC | CASSLGAHRGTSGRDNEQFF
NA | TRBJ2-4 | NA | TRBV18 | TGTGCCAGCTCGACAGATTTTATTACTCAGTACTTC | CASSTDFITQYF
NA | TRBJ1-1 | NA | TRBV7-9 | TGTGCCAGCAGCATGCCTGAAGCTTTCTTT | CASSMPEAFF
NA | TRBJ2-5 | many | TRBV12-3/TRBV12-4 | TGTGCCAGCAGTTTATATTCCGGGGGTGGGAGAGAGACCCAGTACTTC | CASSLYSGGGRETQYF
TRBD1 | TRBJ1-5 | few | TRBV3-1 | TGTGCCAGCAGCCAAGACAGGGGGTGGTACCAGCCCCAGCATTTT | CASSQDRGWYQPQHF
TRBD2 | TRBJ2-1 | NA | TRBV18 | TGTGCCAGCTCACCACTAGCGGGAGTCTATGAGCAGTTCTTC | CASSPLAGVYEQFF
TRBD1 | TRBJ2-7 | NA | TRBV2 | TGTGCCAGCAGTGAGTTCCGGGACAGGGTACCCTACGAGCAGTACTTC | CASSEFRDRVPYEQYF
NA | TRBJ1-6 | NA | TRBV28 | TGTGCCAGCGAGTCCGGTGGTCGGGGCAATTCACCCCTCCACTTT | CASESGGRGNSPLHF
NA | TRBJ2-2 | NA | TRBV18 | TGTGCCAGCTCACTCCTAGCGATCGACACCGGGGAGCTGTTTTTT | CASSLLAIDTGELFF
TRBD1 | TRBJ1-2 | NA | TRBV5-1 | TGCGCCAGCAGCCTGGACAGGGCCTCTAACTATGGCTACACCTTC | CASSLDRASNYGYTF
TRBD1 | TRBJ1-6 | once | TRBV5-6 | TGTGCCAGCAGCTCTATCGACAGGGACTATAATTCACCCCTCCACTTT | CASSSIDRDYNSPLHF
TRBD2 | TRBJ2-1 | few | TRBV13 | TGTGCCAGCAGCTTCCCGCGGACTAGCGGACCTACAACGACCTACAATGAGCAGTTCTTC | CASSFPRTSGPTTTYNEQFF
TRBD2 | TRBJ2-7 | many | TRBV7-6 | TGTGCCAGCAGCTTACAATTTGGGACTAGAACTTACGAGCAGTACTTC | CASSLQFGTRTYEQYF
TRBD1 | TRBJ1-6 | few | TRBV12-3/TRBV12-4 | TGTGCCAGCAGGATACGACAGGGGGAGATGAAGCACTCACCCCTCCACTTT | CASRIRQGEMKHSPLHF
NA | TRBJ1-1 | few | TRBV12-3/TRBV12-4 | TGTGCCAGCAGTTTCTTTCCAGGGAGGGCTGAAGCTTTCTTT | CASSFFPGRAEAFF
NA | TRBJ1-4 | many | TRBV20-1 | TGCAGTGCTAGTCCAGGGGTCGCTGAAAAACTGTTTTTT | CSASPGVAEKLFF